Listed here are 18 T cell receptor beta chains from one sample, sequenced in a study of cytomegalovirus exposure and HLA in healthy donors. Primers included in the PCR were 60 Vbeta and 13 Jbeta primers. Data came from immunoSEQ multiplex PCR; TCRdb stores just in-frame clones and leaves some out. The table shows around 260,000 clones, with under 90% occurring only once. The sample was PBMCs. Source of these receptors: a girl aged 2 to 9 in good health and CMV-seronegative.

The chain employs TRBV9 and TRBJ2-1; 16 nucleotides align to TRBD2. Germline values: CDR1 SGDLS, CDR2 YYNGEE. V shed 3 bases, J shed 6 bases, and the junction held 6 bases outside the gene matches. The CDR3 length is 17 residues. CDR3 sequence (DNA): TGTGCCAGCAGCGGGCAGGGACTAGCGGGAGGGGTCAATGAGCAGTTCTTC. This encodes CASSGQGLAGGVNEQFF.

The rearrangement links TRBV28 to TRBJ1-2, with a weak D call TRBD1 (5 bases). This CDR3 comprises 15 residues. V gave up 10 bases and J gave up 3 bases, with 21 bases separating them. The germline V gene encodes CDR1 MDHEN and CDR2 SYDVKM. CDR3 in DNA: TGTGCCACAAATCAGAAGGGGCGGGAGTACTATGGCTACACCTTC. Translated: CATNQKGREYYGYTF.

This clone came up once. The chain recombines TRBV7-9 with TRBJ1-4, with D tentatively TRBD1 (5 bases). This CDR3 spans 13 amino acids. Between the trimmed V and J ends, which lost 6 bases and 8 bases, there was a span of 13 bases. CDR1 and CDR2 from the germline V gene are SEHNR and FQNEAQ (reference sequence). The CDR3, as DNA: TGTGCCAGCAGGTATCAGGGTAGCGAAAAACTGTTTTTT. It yields the protein CASRYQGSEKLFF. The whole variable domain, filled in from reference TRBV7-9 and TRBJ1-4, reads DTGVSQNPRHKITKRGQNVTFRCDPISEHNRLYWYRQTLGQGPEFLTYFQNEAQLEKSRLLSDRFSAERPKGSFSTLEIQRTEQGDSAMYLCASRYQGSEKLFFGSGTQLSVL.

The chain links TRBV6-5 to TRBJ2-7; TRBD2 might be the D (6 bases). The CDR3 extends over 16 amino acids. The ends were cut back, 3 bases at V and 3 bases at J, with 18 bases in the middle. Germline loops: CDR1 MNHEY, CDR2 SVGAGI. Here the CDR3 reads CASSYSGRDWGYEQYF. In DNA form, the CDR3 reads TGTGCCAGCAGTTATTCCGGGAGAGATTGGGGCTACGAGCAGTACTTC.

This rearrangement joins TRBV7-9 to TRBJ1-1; possible D gene TRBD1, 6 bases. Germline V CDR1 and CDR2: SEHNR, FQNEAQ (reference sequence). The CDR3 extends over 16 amino acids. Trimming stripped 5 bases from V and 4 bases from J, with 20 bases between. CDR3 nucleotides: TGTGCCAGCAGCCCAGGGGAGATGAGGGGACCCACTGAAGCTTTCTTT. It specifies CASSPGEMRGPTEAFF.

The V call is TRBV10-3, the J call TRBJ2-2, with D possibly matching TRBD2 (5 bases). Trimming stripped 8 bases from V and 0 bases from J, with 13 bases between. CDR1 and CDR2 (germline): ENHRY, SYGVKD. The CDR3 spans 15 residues. CDR3 coding DNA: TGTGCCATCTGGAGGTCGGGCCCGAACACCGGGGAGCTGTTTTTT. It codes for CAIWRSGPNTGELFF.

The J gene is TRBJ2-7, the V gene TRBV7-9, with TRBD1 identical over 9 bases. The V gene end was trimmed by 5 bases and the J gene end by 2 bases; junction bases not matched to a gene: 4. Germline assignment: CDR1 SEHNR and CDR2 FQNEAQ (reference sequence). The CDR3 loop spans 14 amino acids. The CDR3 here is CASSQGQGTYEQYF. Here the CDR3 DNA reads TGTGCCAGCAGCCAGGGACAGGGAACCTACGAGCAGTACTTC.

As concerns this clone: The junction departs from germline at one end; a sequencing error may be responsible. The chain joins TRBV7-9 to TRBJ1-5, with D unclear. The CDR3 has 15 residues. The V gene's germline CDR1 is SEHNR and CDR2 FQNEAQ (reference sequence). The CDR3 spells CSSSLDHSYNQPQHF. CDR3 bases: TGTTCCAGCAGCTTAGACCACAGTTACAATCAGCCCCAGCATTTT.

This chain's CDR3 is CASSLDMTYTEAFF. CDR3 nucleotide sequence: TGTGCCAGCAGCTTGGACATGACATACACTGAAGCTTTCTTT. V is TRBV5-4 and J is TRBJ1-1; D is unresolved. In germline, CDR1 is SGHNT, CDR2 YYREEE (reference sequence). The ends were cut back, 0 bases at V and 3 bases at J, with 9 bases in the middle. CDR3 length: 14 residues.

The rearrangement uses TRBV11-2 and TRBJ1-4; D is unclear. Germline values: CDR1 SGHAT, CDR2 FQNNGV. V lost 4 bases to trimming and J lost 3 bases, with 12 bases between them. The CDR3 spans 15 residues. CDR3 sequence reads: CASSSPYGANEKLFF. The CDR3 DNA reads as TGTGCCAGCAGCTCCCCCTACGGGGCTAATGAAAAACTGTTTTTT.

This rearrangement joins TRBV28 to TRBJ2-2, with D maybe TRBD2 (5 bases). CDR1 is MDHEN and CDR2 is SYDVKM in the germline V gene. The CDR3 spans 15 residues. The V gene lost 6 bases and the J gene lost 8 bases, with 19 bases spanning the gap. The CDR3 here is CASRWRQSYGGELFF. Here the CDR3 DNA reads TGTGCCAGCAGATGGAGGCAATCCTATGGAGGGGAGCTGTTTTTT.

J is TRBJ1-1 and V is TRBV7-8, with D uncertain. Germline V gene sequence: CDR1 SGHVS, CDR2 FQNEAQ. CDR3 length equals 16 residues. The ends were cut back, 5 bases at V and 4 bases at J, with 20 bases in the middle. CDR3 sequence reads: CASSPYGGGRSTEAFF. In DNA form, the CDR3 reads TGTGCCAGCAGCCCTTATGGTGGCGGAAGGTCCACTGAAGCTTTCTTT.

As for this clone: At one boundary the junction diverges from the germline segment, which might be a read error. The rearrangement joins TRBV19 to TRBJ1-4; no definite D call. This CDR3 contains 13 residues. Per the germline V gene, CDR1 is LNHDA and CDR2 is SQIVND (reference sequence). CDR3 amino acids: CASSIGLAMDSPF. CDR3 bases: TGTGCCAGTAGTATAGGATTAGCGATGGACTCCCCTTTT.

There are a few counts of this clone. V usage is TRBV2 and J usage is TRBJ2-1; 8 bases are a match to TRBD2. CDR3 length: 10 residues. Germline loops: CDR1 SNHLY, CDR2 FYNNEI. The V and J ends lost 10 bases and 10 bases, in that order; junction bases with no gene match: 3. The CDR3 nucleotides are TGTGCCACGAGGACTAGCGAGCAGTTCTTC. Its protein is CATRTSEQFF. The full variable domain, with the rest looked up from reference TRBV2 and TRBJ2-1, is EPEVTQTPSHQVTQMGQEVILRCVPISNHLYFYWYRQILGQKVEFLVSFYNNEISEKSEIFDDQFSVERPDGSNFTLKIRSTKLEDSAMYFCATRTSEQFFGPGTRLTVL.

The chain couples TRBV5-4 to TRBJ2-1; 9 bases fit TRBD2. Germline V gene lookup returns CDR1 SGHNT and CDR2 YYREEE (reference sequence). CDR3 length equals 14 residues. V was clipped by 6 bases and J by 3 bases; unmatched bases: 4. The CDR3 region has the DNA TGTGCCAGCAACGTAGCGGGGGTCTACAATGAGCAGTTCTTC. Translated, it gives CASNVAGVYNEQFF.

This clone has just a few counts. The gene calls are TRBV28 and TRBJ2-7; the match to TRBD2 covers 15 bases. The CDR3 extends over 17 amino acids. CDR1 MDHEN and CDR2 SYDVKM come from the germline V gene. The J segment lost 2 bases and the V segment lost 5 bases, leaving 7 bases of the junction unmatched. CDR3 protein: CASSQPRTSGRAYEQYF. CDR3 DNA: TGTGCCAGCAGTCAACCCAGGACTAGCGGGAGGGCCTACGAGCAGTACTTC.

Only a few counts were recorded for this clone. The chain employs TRBV5-8 and TRBJ1-2, with D maybe TRBD1 (5 bases). From germline, CDR1 is SGHTS and CDR2 YDEGEE. Trimming took 1 base from V and 13 from J, leaving 11 bases between them. The CDR3 covers 11 residues. The CDR3 sequence is CASSLLTVGTF. CDR3 DNA sequence: TGTGCCAGCAGCTTGCTGACAGTAGGCACCTTC.

The chain recombines TRBV5-1 with TRBJ1-1; TRBD1 agrees at 7 bases. Losses at the gene ends were 3 bases for V and 1 base for J; bases not matched to a gene: 6. Germline V gene sequence: CDR1 SGHRS, CDR2 YFSETQ. This CDR3 spans 15 amino acids. The CDR3: CASSYRQGANTEAFF. CDR3 coding DNA: TGCGCCAGCAGCTATCGACAGGGTGCGAACACTGAAGCTTTCTTT.